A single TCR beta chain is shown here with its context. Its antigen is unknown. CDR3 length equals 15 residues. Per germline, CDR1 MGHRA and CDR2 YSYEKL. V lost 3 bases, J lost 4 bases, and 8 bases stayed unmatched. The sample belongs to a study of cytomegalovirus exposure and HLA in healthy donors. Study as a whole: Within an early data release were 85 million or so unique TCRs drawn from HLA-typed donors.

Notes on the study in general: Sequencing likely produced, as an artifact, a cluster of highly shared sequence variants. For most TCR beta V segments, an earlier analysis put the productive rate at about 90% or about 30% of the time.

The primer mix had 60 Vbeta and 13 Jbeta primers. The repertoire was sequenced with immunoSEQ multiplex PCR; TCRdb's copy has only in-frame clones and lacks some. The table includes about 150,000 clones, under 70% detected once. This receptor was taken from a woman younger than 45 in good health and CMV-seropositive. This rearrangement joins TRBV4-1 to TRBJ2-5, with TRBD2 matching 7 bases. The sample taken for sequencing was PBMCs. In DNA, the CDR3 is TGCGCCAGCAGCCAGTCACTCGCGGGGGTAGAGACCCAGTACTTC. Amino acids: CASSQSLAGVETQYF.